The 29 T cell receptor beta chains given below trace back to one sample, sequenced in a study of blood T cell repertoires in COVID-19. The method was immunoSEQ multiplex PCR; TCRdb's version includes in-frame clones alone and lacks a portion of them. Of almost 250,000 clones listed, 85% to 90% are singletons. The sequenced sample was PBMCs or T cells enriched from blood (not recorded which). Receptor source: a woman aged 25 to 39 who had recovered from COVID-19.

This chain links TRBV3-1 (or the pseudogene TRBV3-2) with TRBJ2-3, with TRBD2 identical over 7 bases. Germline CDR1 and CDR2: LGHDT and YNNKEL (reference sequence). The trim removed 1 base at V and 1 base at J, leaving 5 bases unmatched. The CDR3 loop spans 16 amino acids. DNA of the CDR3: TGTGCCAGCAGCCAAGGGCTAGCGGAAGGCACAGATACGCAGTATTTT. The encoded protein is CASSQGLAEGTDTQYF.

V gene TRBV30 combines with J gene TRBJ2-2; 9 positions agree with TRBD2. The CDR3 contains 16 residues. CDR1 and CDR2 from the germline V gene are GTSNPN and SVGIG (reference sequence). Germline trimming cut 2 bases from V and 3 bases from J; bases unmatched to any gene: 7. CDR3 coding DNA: TGTGCCTGGAGTATATTAGCGGGAGTGCACACCGGGGAGCTGTTTTTT. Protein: CAWSILAGVHTGELFF.

CDR3 region: CAISDSGALAEAFF. For the CDR3, the DNA is TGTGCCATCAGTGATTCAGGGGCCCTGGCTGAAGCTTTCTTT. This sequence joins TRBV10-3 and TRBJ1-1; TRBD1 might be the D (6 bases). V was cut by 3 bases and J by 6 bases, with 14 bases left in between. The CDR3 contains 14 residues. Germline values: CDR1 ENHRY, CDR2 SYGVKD.

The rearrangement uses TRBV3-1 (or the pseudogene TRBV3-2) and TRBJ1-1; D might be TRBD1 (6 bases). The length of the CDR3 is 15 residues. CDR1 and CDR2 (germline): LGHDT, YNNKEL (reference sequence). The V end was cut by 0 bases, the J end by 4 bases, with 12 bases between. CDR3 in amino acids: CASSQDGRGGTEAFF. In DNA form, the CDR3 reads TGTGCCAGCAGCCAAGATGGCAGGGGTGGCACTGAAGCTTTCTTT.

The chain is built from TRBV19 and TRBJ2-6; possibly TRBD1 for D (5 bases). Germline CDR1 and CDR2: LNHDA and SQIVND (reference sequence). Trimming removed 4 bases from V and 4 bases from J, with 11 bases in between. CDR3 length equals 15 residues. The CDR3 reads CASSNAGYGANVLTF. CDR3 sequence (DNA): TGTGCCAGTAGTAACGCAGGGTACGGGGCCAACGTCCTGACTTTC.

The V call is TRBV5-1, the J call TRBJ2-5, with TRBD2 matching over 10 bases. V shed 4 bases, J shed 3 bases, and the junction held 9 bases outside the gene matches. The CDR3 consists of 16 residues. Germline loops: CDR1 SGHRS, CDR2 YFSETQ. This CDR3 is CASSPGASGGKETQYF. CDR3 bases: TGCGCCAGCAGCCCAGGGGCTAGCGGGGGTAAAGAGACCCAGTACTTC.

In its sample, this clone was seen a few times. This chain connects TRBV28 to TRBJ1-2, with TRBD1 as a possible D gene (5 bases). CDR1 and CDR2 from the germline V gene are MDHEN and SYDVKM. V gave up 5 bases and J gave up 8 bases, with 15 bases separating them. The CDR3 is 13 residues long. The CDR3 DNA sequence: TGTGCCAGCAGTGCCAGGGCCCTCGAGGGCTACACCTTC. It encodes CASSARALEGYTF.

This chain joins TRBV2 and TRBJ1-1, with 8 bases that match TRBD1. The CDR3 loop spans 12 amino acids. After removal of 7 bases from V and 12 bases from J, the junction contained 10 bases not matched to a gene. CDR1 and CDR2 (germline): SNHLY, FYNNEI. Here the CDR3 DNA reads TGTGCCAGCACGCTGACAGGACAGGGAACTTTCTTT. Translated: CASTLTGQGTFF. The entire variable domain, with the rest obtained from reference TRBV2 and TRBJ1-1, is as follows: EPEVTQTPSHQVTQMGQEVILRCVPISNHLYFYWYRQILGQKVEFLVSFYNNEISEKSEIFDDQFSVERPDGSNFTLKIRSTKLEDSAMYFCASTLTGQGTFFGQGTRLTVV.

The CDR3 DNA is TGCAGCGTTTTAGGCGGGAGCGAGGTTAATGAGCAGTTCTTC. It encodes CSVLGGSEVNEQFF. The chain combines TRBV29-1 with TRBJ2-1, with 7 bases that match TRBD2. The germline V gene has CDR1 SQVTM and CDR2 ANQGSEA. J was trimmed by 7 bases and V by 5 bases; bases with no gene match: 11. The CDR3 is 14 residues long.

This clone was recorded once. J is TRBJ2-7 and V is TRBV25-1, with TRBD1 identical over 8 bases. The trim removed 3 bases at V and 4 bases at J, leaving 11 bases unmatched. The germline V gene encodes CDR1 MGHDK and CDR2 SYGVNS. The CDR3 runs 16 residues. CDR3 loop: CASSDSDRAGSYEQYF. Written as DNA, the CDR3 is TGTGCCAGCAGTGATTCGGACAGGGCAGGGAGTTACGAGCAGTACTTC.

In nucleotides, the CDR3 is TGCGCCAGCAGCTTGATGACGGGCAGGGCTAACTATGGCTACACCTTC. This codes for CASSLMTGRANYGYTF. The V gene is TRBV5-1, the J gene TRBJ1-2, with D perhaps TRBD1 (5 bases). The length of the CDR3 is 16 residues. CDR1 and CDR2 from the germline V gene are SGHRS and YFSETQ. V was pared by 1 base and J by 0 bases, with 13 bases between.

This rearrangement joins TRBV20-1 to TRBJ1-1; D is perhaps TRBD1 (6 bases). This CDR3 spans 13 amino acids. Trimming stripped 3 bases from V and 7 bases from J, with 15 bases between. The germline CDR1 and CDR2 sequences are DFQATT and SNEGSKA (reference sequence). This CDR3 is CSASWGHGGEAFF. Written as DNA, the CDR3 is TGCAGTGCTAGTTGGGGACACGGTGGTGAAGCTTTCTTT.

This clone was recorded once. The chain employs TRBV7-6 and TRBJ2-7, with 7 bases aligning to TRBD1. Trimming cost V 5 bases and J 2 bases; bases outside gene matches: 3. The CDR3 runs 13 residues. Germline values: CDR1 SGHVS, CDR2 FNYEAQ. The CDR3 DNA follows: TGTGCCAGCAGCAGGGGACAGCCCTACGAGCAGTACTTC. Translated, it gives CASSRGQPYEQYF.

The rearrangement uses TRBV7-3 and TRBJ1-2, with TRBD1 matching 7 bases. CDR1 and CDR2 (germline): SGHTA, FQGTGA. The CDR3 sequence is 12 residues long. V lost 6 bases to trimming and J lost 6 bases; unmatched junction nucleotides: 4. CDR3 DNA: TGTGCCAGCAGTTCCGGGACAGATGGCTACACCTTC. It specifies CASSSGTDGYTF.

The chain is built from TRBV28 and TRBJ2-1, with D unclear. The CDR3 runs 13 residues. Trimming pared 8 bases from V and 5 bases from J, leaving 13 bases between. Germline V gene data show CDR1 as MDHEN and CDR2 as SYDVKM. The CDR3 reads CASEISPNNEQFF. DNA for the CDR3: TGTGCCAGCGAGATCTCCCCCAACAATGAGCAGTTCTTC.

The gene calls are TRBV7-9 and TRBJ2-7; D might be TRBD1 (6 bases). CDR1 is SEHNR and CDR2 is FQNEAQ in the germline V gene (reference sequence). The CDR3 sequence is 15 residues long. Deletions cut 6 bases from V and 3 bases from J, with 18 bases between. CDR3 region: CASSREGVRGYEQYF. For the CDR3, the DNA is TGTGCCAGCAGTCGAGAGGGGGTTAGGGGCTACGAGCAGTACTTC. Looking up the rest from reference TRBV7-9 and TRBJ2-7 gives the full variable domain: DTGVSQNPRHKITKRGQNVTFRCDPISEHNRLYWYRQTLGQGPEFLTYFQNEAQLEKSRLLSDRFSAERPKGSFSTLEIQRTEQGDSAMYLCASSREGVRGYEQYFGPGTRLTVT.

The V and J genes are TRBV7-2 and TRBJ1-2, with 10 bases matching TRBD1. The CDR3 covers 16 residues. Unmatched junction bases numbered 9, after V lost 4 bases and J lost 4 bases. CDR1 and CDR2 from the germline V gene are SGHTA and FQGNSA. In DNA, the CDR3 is TGTGCCAGCAGCTGGGACAGGGGCGACTTTTCCTATGGCTACACCTTC. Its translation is CASSWDRGDFSYGYTF.

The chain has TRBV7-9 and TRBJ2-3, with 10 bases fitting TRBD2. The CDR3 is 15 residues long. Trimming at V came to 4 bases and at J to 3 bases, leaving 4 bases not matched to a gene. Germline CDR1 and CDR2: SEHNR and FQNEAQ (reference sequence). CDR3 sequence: CASSSSGSRTDTQYF. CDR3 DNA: TGTGCCAGCAGCTCTAGCGGGAGCCGTACAGATACGCAGTATTTT.

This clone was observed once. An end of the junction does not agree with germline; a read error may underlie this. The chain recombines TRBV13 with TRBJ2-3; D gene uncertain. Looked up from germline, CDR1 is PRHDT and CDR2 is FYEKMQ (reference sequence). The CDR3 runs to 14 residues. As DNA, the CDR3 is TGTGCCAGCAGCCTAGGCAGGAACACAGATACGCAGTATTTT. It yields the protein CASSLGRNTDTQYF.

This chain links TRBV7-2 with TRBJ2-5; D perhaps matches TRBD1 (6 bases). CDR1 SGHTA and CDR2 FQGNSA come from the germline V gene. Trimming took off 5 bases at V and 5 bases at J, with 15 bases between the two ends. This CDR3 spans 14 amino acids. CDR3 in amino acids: CASSLNHRAETQYF. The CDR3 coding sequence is TGTGCCAGCAGCCTAAACCACAGGGCCGAGACCCAGTACTTC.

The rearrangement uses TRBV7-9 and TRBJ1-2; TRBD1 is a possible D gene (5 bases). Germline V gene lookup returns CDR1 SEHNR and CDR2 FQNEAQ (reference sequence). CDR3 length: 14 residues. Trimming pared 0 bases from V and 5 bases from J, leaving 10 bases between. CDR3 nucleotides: TGTGCCAGCAGCTTAGCTAGGGGAGGATATGGCTACACCTTC. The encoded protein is CASSLARGGYGYTF.

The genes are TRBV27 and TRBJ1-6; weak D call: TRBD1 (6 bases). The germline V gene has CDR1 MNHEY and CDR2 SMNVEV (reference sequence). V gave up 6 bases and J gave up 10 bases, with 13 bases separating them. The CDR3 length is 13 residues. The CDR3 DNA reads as TGTGCCAGCAGAGAACGGGACACCTCACCCCTCCACTTT. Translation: CASRERDTSPLHF.

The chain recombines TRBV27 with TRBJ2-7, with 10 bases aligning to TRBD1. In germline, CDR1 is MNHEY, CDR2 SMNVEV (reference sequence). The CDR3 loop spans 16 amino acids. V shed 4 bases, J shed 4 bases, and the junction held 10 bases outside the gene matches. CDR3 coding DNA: TGTGCCAGCAGTTCCCCCGGGACAGGGGCAAGGTACGAGCAGTACTTC. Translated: CASSSPGTGARYEQYF.

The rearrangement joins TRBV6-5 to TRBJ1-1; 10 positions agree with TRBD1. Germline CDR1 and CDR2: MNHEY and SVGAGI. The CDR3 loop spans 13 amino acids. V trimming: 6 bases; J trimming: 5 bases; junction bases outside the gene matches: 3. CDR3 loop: CASRRTGGTEAFF. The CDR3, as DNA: TGTGCCAGCAGAAGGACAGGGGGGACTGAAGCTTTCTTT.

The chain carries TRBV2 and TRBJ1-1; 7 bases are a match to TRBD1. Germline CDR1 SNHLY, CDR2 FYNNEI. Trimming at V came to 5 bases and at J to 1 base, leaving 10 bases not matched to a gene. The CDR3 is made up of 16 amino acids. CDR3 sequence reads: CASSPDEGQTNTEAFF. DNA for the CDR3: TGTGCCAGCAGTCCAGATGAGGGACAGACGAACACTGAAGCTTTCTTT.

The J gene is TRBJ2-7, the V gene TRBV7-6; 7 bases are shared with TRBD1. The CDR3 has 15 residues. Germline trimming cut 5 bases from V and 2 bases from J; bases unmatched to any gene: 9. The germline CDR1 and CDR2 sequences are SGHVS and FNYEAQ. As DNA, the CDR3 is TGTGCCAGCAGCCTACAGGGGCGAGGAACCTACGAGCAGTACTTC. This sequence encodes CASSLQGRGTYEQYF.

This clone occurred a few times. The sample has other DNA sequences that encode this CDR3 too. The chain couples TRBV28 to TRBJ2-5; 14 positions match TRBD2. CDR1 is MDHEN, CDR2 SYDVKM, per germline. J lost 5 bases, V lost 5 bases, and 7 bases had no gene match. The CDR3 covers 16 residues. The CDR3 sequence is CASSPGLAGGRETQYF. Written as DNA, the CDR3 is TGTGCCAGCAGTCCTGGACTAGCGGGAGGACGGGAGACCCAGTACTTC.

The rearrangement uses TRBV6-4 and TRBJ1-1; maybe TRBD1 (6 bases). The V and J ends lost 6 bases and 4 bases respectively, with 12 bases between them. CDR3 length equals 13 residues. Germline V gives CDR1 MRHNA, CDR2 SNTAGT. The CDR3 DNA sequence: TGTGCCAGCAGCACGACAGGAAGCACTGAAGCTTTCTTT. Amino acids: CASSTTGSTEAFF.

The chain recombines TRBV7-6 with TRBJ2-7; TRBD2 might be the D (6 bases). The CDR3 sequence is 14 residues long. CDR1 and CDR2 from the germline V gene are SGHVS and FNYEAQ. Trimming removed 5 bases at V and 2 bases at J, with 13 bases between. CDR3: CASSQGLAAYEQYF. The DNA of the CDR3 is TGTGCCAGCAGCCAGGGACTCGCCGCCTACGAGCAGTACTTC. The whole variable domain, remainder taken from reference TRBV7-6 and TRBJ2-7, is GAGVSQSPRYKVTKRGQDVALRCDPISGHVSLYWYRQALGQGPEFLTYFNYEAQQDKSGLPNDRFSAERPEGSISTLTIQRTEQRDSAMYRCASSQGLAAYEQYFGPGTRLTVT.